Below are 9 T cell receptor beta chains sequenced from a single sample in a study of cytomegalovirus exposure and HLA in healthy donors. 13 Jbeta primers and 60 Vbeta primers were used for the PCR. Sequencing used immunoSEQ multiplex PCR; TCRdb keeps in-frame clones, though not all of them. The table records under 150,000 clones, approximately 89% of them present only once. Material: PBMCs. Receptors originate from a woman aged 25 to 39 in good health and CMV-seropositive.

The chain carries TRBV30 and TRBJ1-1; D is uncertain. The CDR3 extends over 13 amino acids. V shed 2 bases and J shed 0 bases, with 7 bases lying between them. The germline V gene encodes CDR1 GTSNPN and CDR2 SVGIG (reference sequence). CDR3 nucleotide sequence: TGTGCCTGGAGTCAACTTATGAACACTGAAGCTTTCTTT. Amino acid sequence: CAWSQLMNTEAFF. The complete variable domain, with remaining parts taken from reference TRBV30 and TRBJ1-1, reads SQTIHQWPATLVQPVGSPLSLECTVEGTSNPNLYWYRQAAGRGLQLLFYSVGIGQISSEVPQNLSASRPQDRQFILSSKKLLLSDSGFYLCAWSQLMNTEAFFGQGTRLTVV.

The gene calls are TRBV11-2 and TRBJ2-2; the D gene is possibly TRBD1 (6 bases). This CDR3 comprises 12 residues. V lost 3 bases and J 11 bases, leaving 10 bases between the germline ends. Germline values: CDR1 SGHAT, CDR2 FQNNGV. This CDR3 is CASSFRGYELFF. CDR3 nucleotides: TGTGCCAGCAGCTTCAGGGGCTACGAGCTGTTTTTT. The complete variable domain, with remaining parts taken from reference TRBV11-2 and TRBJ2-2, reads EAGVAQSPRYKIIEKRQSVAFWCNPISGHATLYWYQQILGQGPKLLIQFQNNGVVDDSQLPKDRFSAERLKGVDSTLKIQPAKLEDSAVYLCASSFRGYELFFGEGSRLTVL.

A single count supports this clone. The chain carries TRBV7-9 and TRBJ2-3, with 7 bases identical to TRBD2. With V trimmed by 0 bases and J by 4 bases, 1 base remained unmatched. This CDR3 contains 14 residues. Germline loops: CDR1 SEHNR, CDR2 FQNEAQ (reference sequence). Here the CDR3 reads CASSLAGGADTQYF. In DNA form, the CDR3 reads TGTGCCAGCAGCTTAGCGGGAGGGGCAGATACGCAGTATTTT.

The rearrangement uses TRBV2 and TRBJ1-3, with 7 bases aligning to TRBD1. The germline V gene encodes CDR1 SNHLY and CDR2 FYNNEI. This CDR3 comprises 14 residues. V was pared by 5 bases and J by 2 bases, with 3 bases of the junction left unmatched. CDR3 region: CASSTTGPGNTIYF. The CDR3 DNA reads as TGTGCCAGCAGTACGACAGGGCCTGGAAACACCATATATTTT.

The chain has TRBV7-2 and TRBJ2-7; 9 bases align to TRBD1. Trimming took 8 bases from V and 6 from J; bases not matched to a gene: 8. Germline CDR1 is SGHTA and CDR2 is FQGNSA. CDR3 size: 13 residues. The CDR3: CASGGTGTGEQYF. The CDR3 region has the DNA TGTGCCAGCGGAGGGACAGGGACAGGCGAGCAGTACTTC.

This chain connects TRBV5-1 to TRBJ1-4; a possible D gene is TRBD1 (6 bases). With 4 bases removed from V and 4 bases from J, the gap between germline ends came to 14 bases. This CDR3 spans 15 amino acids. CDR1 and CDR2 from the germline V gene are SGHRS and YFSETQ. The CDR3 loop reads CASSGTGLGNEKLFF. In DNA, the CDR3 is TGCGCCAGCAGCGGAACAGGGTTGGGTAATGAAAAACTGTTTTTT.

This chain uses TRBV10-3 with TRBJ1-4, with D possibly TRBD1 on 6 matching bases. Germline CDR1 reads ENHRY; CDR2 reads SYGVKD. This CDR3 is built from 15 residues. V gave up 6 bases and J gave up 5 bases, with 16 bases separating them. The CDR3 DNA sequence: TGTGCCATCAGAGGGACCCAGACAGGCAATGAAAAACTGTTTTTT. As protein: CAIRGTQTGNEKLFF.

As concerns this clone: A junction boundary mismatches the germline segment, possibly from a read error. In nucleotides, the CDR3 is TGTTCCAGCAGCTTGGACATGGCGGACGGCTACACCTTC. Its protein is CSSSLDMADGYTF. The chain links TRBV7-9 to TRBJ1-2; possibly TRBD1 for D (5 bases). Germline assignment: CDR1 SEHNR and CDR2 FQNEAQ (reference sequence). The CDR3 is made up of 13 amino acids. The full variable domain, rest sourced from reference TRBV7-9 and TRBJ1-2, is DTGVSQNPRHKITKRGQNVTFRCDPISEHNRLYWYRQTLGQGPEFLTYFQNEAQLEKSRLLSDRFSAERPKGSFSTLEIQRTEQGDSAMYLCSSSLDMADGYTFGSGTRLTVV.

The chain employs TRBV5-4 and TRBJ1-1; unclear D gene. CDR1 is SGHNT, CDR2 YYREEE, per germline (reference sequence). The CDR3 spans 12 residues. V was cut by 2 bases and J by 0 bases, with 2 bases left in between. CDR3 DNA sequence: TGTGCCAGCAGCTTCTTGAACACTGAAGCTTTCTTT. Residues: CASSFLNTEAFF.